At least ten counts were recorded for the clone carrying this T cell receptor beta chain. Its antigen is undetermined. Germline loops: CDR1 MDHEN, CDR2 SYDVKM. CDR3 length: 13 residues. The data originate from a study of T-cell reconstitution after alpha-beta-depleted transplantation in children. The library targeted TCRbeta and was prepared with unique molecular identifiers. TCRdb re-analysed the PCR reads in MiXCR, keeping a single row per CDR3 protein. In the table there are over 150,000 distinct CDR3 sequences, under 8.5% of which are singletons. Study conclusions and caveats: There were reportedly several hundred expanded graft clones from which alpha-beta T cells came about two months after transplant. Surviving recipient T cells and thymic progenitors produced the high day-60 TCRbeta diversity seen in some patients. One year after transplant, T-cell counts and diversity came mostly from newly produced T cells.

The input for sequencing was PBMCs, taken before TCRalphabeta/CD19-depleted stem cell transplant. J is TRBJ2-4 and V is TRBV28, with D unresolved. The last part of the DNA fits TRBJ2-5 better; the J call may be wrong. This receptor was obtained from a boy aged 2-9 years with acute lymphoblastic leukemia, due to receive a stem cell transplant. The CDR3 loop reads CASSPSLELTQYF. In nucleotides, the CDR3 is TGTGCCAGCAGTCCGAGTCTAGAGTTGACCCAGTACTTC.